This T cell receptor beta chain is drawn from a study of T cell repertoires in cytomegalovirus infection. At the level of the study: The public TCR beta signatures pointed to both CMV infection and matching HLA type.

Notes on the study in general: Clonotypes of TCR beta that were HLA-C-restricted and CMV-specific dominated the ex vivo response. Adding up the frequency of public TCR beta families identified people who carried CMV plus the relevant HLA.

In this sample, this clonotype turned up once. Its specificity is not known. In TCRdb, the reads were re-called with MiXCR into one record per CDR3 protein. The sample comprises under 850,000 distinct CDR3 sequences, under 40% of which are singletons, and under 3% rests with the top ten. The CDR3 contains 15 residues. From germline, CDR1 is LNHNV and CDR2 YYDKDF (reference sequence). V was cut by 0 bases and J by 7 bases, with 16 bases left in between. Sample: PBMCs. This receptor was taken from a human donor in good health (CMV status not recorded). Some clones in this sample may be carry-over from other donors' samples. The V call is TRBV15, the J call TRBJ2-7; D is perhaps TRBD1 (5 bases). Written as DNA, the CDR3 is TGTGCCACCAGCAGAGATCGAGAAGGGCAGGGTGAGCAGTACTTC. This encodes CATSRDREGQGEQYF.